This entry is about one T cell receptor (beta chain). As yet, its antigen is unknown. The sample originates from a study of cytomegalovirus exposure and HLA in healthy donors. Looking at the study overall: Of roughly 400 genotyped donors, more than 75% grouped in the Caucasian-associated ancestry cluster.

The PCR made use of 60 Vbeta and 13 Jbeta primers. Repertoires were generated with immunoSEQ multiplex PCR, while TCRdb's copy carries only in-frame clones and drops some. The sample lists roughly 96,000 clones, roughly 74% seen once, with roughly 3% in the top ten. Study-wide results and limits: Later analysis associated a missense DCLRE1C variant with TCR beta V- and J-gene trimming. Reports indicated that the classifier achieved high specificity and sensitivity in diagnosing cytomegalovirus status.

While unrecorded immune exposures were likely, the donors were nominally healthy when sampled. V lost 4 bases, J lost 2 bases, and 4 bases stayed unmatched. This CDR3 has 15 amino acids. Germline V lookup: CDR1 SNHLY, CDR2 FYNNEI. J is TRBJ2-1 and V is TRBV2, with 8 bases fitting TRBD2. This clonotype originated in a female donor in good health and CMV-seropositive. The source material was PBMCs. The CDR3 loop is CASSAGGGPYNEQFF. The CDR3 coding sequence is TGTGCCAGCAGTGCGGGCGGGGGGCCCTACAATGAGCAGTTCTTC.